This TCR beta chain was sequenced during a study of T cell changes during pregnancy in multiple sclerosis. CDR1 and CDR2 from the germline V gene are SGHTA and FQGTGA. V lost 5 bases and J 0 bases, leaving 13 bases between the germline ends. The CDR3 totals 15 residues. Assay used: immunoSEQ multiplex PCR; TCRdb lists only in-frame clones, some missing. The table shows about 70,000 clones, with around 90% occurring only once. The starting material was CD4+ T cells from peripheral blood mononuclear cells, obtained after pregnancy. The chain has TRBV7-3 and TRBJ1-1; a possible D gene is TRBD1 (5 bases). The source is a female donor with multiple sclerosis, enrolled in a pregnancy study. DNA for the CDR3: TGTGCCAGCAGCCTCACGCCGGGGGTGAACACTGAAGCTTTCTTT. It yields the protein CASSLTPGVNTEAFF.